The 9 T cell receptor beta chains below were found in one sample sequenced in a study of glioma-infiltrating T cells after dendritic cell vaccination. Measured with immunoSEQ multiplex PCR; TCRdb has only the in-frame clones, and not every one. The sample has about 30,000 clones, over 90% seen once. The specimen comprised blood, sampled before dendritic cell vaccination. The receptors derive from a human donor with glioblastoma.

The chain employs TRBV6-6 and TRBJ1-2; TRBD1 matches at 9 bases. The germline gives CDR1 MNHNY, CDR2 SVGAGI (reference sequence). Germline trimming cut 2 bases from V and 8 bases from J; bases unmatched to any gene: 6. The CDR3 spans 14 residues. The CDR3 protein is CASSYARQGDGYTF. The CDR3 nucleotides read TGTGCCAGCAGTTACGCGAGACAGGGGGACGGCTACACCTTC.

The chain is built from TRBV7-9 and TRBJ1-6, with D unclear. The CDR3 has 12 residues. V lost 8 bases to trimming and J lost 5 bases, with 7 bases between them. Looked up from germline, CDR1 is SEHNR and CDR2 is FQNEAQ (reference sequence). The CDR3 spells CASRENNSPLHF. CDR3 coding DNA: TGTGCCAGCCGGGAAAATAATTCACCCCTCCACTTT.

Here the CDR3 DNA reads TGTGCCAGTTCCAGGGGTGCCTACGAGCAGTACTTC. Protein sequence: CASSRGAYEQYF. The V and J genes are TRBV6-5 and TRBJ2-7; tentatively, D is TRBD1 (6 bases). This CDR3 spans 12 amino acids. Trimming took 9 bases from V and 2 from J, leaving 11 bases between them. Germline CDR1 reads MNHEY; CDR2 reads SVGAGI.

In DNA form, the CDR3 reads TGCAGCGTTGAACAGTCGCTCTATGGCTACACCTTC. It specifies CSVEQSLYGYTF. This chain uses TRBV29-1 with TRBJ1-2, with D hard to call. The CDR3 is made up of 12 amino acids. Germline-derived CDR1 and CDR2 are SQVTM and ANQGSEA. V lost 2 bases and J 4 bases, leaving 8 bases between the germline ends. Full variable domain (missing parts from reference TRBV29-1 and TRBJ1-2): SAVISQKPSRDICQRGTSLTIQCQVDSQVTMMFWYRQQPGQSLTLIATANQGSEATYESGFVIDKFPISRPNLTFSTLTVSNMSPEDSSIYLCSVEQSLYGYTFGSGTRLTVV.

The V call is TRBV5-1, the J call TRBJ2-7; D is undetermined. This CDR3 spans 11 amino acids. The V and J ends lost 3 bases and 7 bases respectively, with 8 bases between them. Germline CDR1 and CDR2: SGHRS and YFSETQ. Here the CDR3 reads CASSSTREQYF. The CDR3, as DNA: TGCGCCAGCAGCTCCACCAGAGAGCAGTACTTC.

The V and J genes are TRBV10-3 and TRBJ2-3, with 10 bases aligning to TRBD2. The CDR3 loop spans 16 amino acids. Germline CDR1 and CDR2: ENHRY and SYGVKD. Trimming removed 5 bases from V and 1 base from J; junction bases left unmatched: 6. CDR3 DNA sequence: TGTGCCATCAGTCGCGACGGACTAGCGGGCACAGATACGCAGTATTTT. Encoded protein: CAISRDGLAGTDTQYF.

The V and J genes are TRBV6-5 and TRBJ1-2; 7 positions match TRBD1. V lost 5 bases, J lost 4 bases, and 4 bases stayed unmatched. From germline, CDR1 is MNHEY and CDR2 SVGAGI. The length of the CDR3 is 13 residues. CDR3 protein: CASSLNRGYGYTF. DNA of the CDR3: TGTGCCAGCAGTCTCAACAGGGGCTATGGCTACACCTTC.

The CDR3 is CASSGGTGGYTF. CDR3 DNA: TGTGCCAGCTCAGGGGGTACGGGTGGCTACACCTTC. The V call is TRBV2, the J call TRBJ1-2; 7 positions match TRBD1. The CDR3 extends over 12 amino acids. V shed 8 bases and J 7 bases; nucleotides not matched to a gene: 7. CDR1 and CDR2 from the germline V gene are SNHLY and FYNNEI. Supplemented by reference TRBV2 and TRBJ1-2, the full variable domain reads EPEVTQTPSHQVTQMGQEVILRCVPISNHLYFYWYRQILGQKVEFLVSFYNNEISEKSEIFDDQFSVERPDGSNFTLKIRSTKLEDSAMYFCASSGGTGGYTFGSGTRLTVV.

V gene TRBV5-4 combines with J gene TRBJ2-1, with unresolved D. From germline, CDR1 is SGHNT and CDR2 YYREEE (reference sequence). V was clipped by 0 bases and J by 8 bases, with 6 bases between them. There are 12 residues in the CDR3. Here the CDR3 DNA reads TGTGCCAGCAGCTTGGACAGTTATGAGCAGTTCTTC. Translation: CASSLDSYEQFF.